These T cell receptor beta chains were read from a single sample in a study of control samples from healthy donors and cancer patients. Sequencing was performed with immunoSEQ multiplex PCR; in TCRdb, only in-frame clones are kept and a portion is missing. The table lists about 180,000 clones, 94% of them singletons. The sample comprised blood. The source of these receptors is a woman in her late teens or twenties in good health. The CDR3 runs from the conserved cysteine through the conserved F or W. D genes are given only for firm matches. A clone size is listed for some rows: how often the clone was seen (once, few, many), or a class if it is expanded.

>.|TRBJ1-2|.|TRBV28
TGTGCCAGCAGTTTCACCCCCGGGACGGGCTATGGCTACACCTTC
CASSFTPGTGYGYTF
>.|TRBJ1-5|.|TRBV2
TGTGCCAGCAGTGAAGCTAGCAATCAGCCCCAGCATTTT
CASSEASNQPQHF
>.|TRBJ2-7|.|TRBV6-6
TGTGCCAGCAGTTACCGGGACCAGGTAAACGAGCAGTACTTC
CASSYRDQVNEQYF
>TRBD1|TRBJ2-5|.|TRBV6-5
TGTGCCAGCAGCCAAACTGCGGACAGGGGTGAGACCCAGTACTTC
CASSQTADRGETQYF
>.|TRBJ1-1|.|TRBV6-5
TGTGCCAGCGGGGACGCTCAAGCTTTCTTT
CASGDAQAFF
>.|TRBJ1-1|.|TRBV7-2
TGTGCCAGCAGAAATACTTACGCCCAACTCGAAGCTTTCTTT
CASRNTYAQLEAFF
>TRBD2|TRBJ2-1|.|TRBV28
TGTGCCAGCAGTTTTCTAGCGGGTGAGCAGTTCTTC
CASSFLAGEQFF
>TRBD1|TRBJ1-4|.|TRBV4-2
TGTGCCAGCAGCCTCTTGTCCCCCGGACAGGGGGCGCTTCCTAATGAAAAACTGTTTTTT
CASSLLSPGQGALPNEKLFF
>.|TRBJ2-5|once|TRBV9
TGTGCCAGCAGCGTAGGAGGGCAAGAGACCCAGTACTTC
CASSVGGQETQYF
>TRBD1|TRBJ2-1|.|TRBV7-2
TGTGCCAGCAGCTTGGGCCCGGGACAGGGACTCCACAATGAGCAGTTCTTC
CASSLGPGQGLHNEQFF
>TRBD2|TRBJ2-3|.|TRBV7-6
TGTGCCAGCAGCTTCGGGACTAGCGGGAGCACAGATACGCAGTATTTT
CASSFGTSGSTDTQYF
>.|TRBJ2-7|.|TRBV5-1
TGCGCCAGCAGCTTGGAGGCAGGGATCTACGAGCAGTACTTC
CASSLEAGIYEQYF
>.|TRBJ1-1|.|TRBV5-6
TGTGCCAGCACCTTAATGGGGGGGGGCACTGAAGCTTTCTTT
CASTLMGGGTEAFF